Below are 21 T cell receptor beta chains sequenced from a single sample in a study of breast tumors, draining lymph nodes, adjacent tissues. Breast cancer patients provided tissue from their axillary draining lymph nodes. Via MiXCR, TCRdb re-called the multiplex PCR reads, giving one row per CDR3 protein. This sample yields tens of thousands of distinct CDR3 sequences, of which roughly 19% are seen a single time; 2% to 3% belongs to the top ten. Input material: axillary lymph node tissue. Source of these receptors: a female donor with breast cancer. Some clones in this sample may be carry-over from other donors' samples.

This clonotype has ten or more counts. The CDR3 sequence: CASSLAGGTDTQYF. The CDR3 nucleotides are TGTGCCAGCAGCTTGGCGGGAGGCACAGATACGCAGTATTTT. This sequence joins TRBV3-1 and TRBJ2-3, with 7 bases fitting TRBD2. J was trimmed by 1 base and V by 5 bases; bases with no gene match: 3. CDR1 LGHDT and CDR2 YNNKEL come from the germline V gene (reference sequence). The CDR3 consists of 14 residues.

This clonotype was detected once. This clone may be a read error of a much larger clone one base away. The gene calls are TRBV4-2 and TRBJ2-1, with TRBD2 identical over 8 bases. The CDR3 has 15 amino acids. CDR1 is LGHNA and CDR2 is YNFKEQ in the germline V gene. The CDR3: CACSERERGYNEQFF. The CDR3 DNA sequence: TGTGCCTGCAGCGAGCGGGAGAGAGGTTACAATGAGCAGTTCTTC.

This clonotype was counted many times. The gene calls are TRBV20-1 and TRBJ2-5; D may be TRBD2 (7 bases). The germline gives CDR1 DFQATT, CDR2 SNEGSKA (reference sequence). CDR3 size: 10 residues. The CDR3 sequence is CRGGGETQYF. CDR3 coding DNA: TGCAGGGGAGGGGGTGAGACCCAGTACTTC.

With respect to this clonotype: A much larger clone sits a single nucleotide away, making a read error possible. V is TRBV5-1 and J is TRBJ1-3; no clear D gene. Trimming stripped 3 bases from V and 0 bases from J, with 13 bases between. CDR3 size: 16 residues. Germline V gene lookup returns CDR1 SGHRS and CDR2 YFSETQ. DNA of the CDR3: TGCGCCAGCAGCTCGAGACGGGGAATCTCTGGAAACACCATATATTTT. Protein product: CASSSRRGISGNTIYF. Combining the CDR3 with reference TRBV5-1 and TRBJ1-3 gives the whole variable domain KAGVTQTPRYLIKTRGQQVTLSCSPISGHRSVSWYQQTPGQGLQFLFEYFSETQRNKGNFPGRFSGRQFSNSRSEMNVSTLELGDSALYLCASSSRRGISGNTIYFGEGSWLTVV.

This clonotype has ten or more counts. This chain uses TRBV5-8 with TRBJ2-1, with 14 bases lining up with TRBD2. Germline-derived CDR1 and CDR2 are SGHTS and YDEGEE. J gave up 3 bases and V 5 bases, and 7 bases lay outside the gene matches. The CDR3 consists of 17 residues. CDR3 protein: CASRTGTSGSRYNEQFF. CDR3 sequence (DNA): TGTGCCAGCAGAACCGGGACTAGCGGGAGTCGCTACAATGAGCAGTTCTTC.

This clonotype came up many times. The chain joins TRBV20-1 to TRBJ2-7; D remains unclear. V lost 0 bases and J 1 base, leaving 7 bases between the germline ends. This CDR3 is 13 amino acids long. Germline lookup yields CDR1 DFQATT and CDR2 SNEGSKA (reference sequence). The CDR3 nucleotides are TGCAGTGCTAGAGAGGCCGGTTCCTACGAGCAGTACTTC. It encodes CSAREAGSYEQYF.

V gene TRBV3-1 combines with J gene TRBJ2-7, with D perhaps matching TRBD1 (5 bases). V gave up 1 base and J gave up 0 bases, with 10 bases separating them. CDR1 and CDR2 (germline): LGHDT, YNNKEL (reference sequence). The CDR3 is 15 residues long. In nucleotides, the CDR3 is TGTGCCAGCAGCCAAGGGGGAAGGGGCTCCTACGAGCAGTACTTC. Its protein product is CASSQGGRGSYEQYF.

This clonotype was observed at least ten times. The chain employs TRBV5-8 and TRBJ2-5; no definite D call. Trimming cost V 2 bases and J 1 base, with 12 bases left between them. This CDR3 spans 15 amino acids. Germline CDR1 SGHTS, CDR2 YDEGEE. This CDR3 is CASSLPMGIQETQYF. The CDR3 nucleotides are TGTGCCAGCAGCTTACCGATGGGGATCCAAGAGACCCAGTACTTC.

This clonotype was detected many times. The rearrangement joins TRBV11-2 to TRBJ2-7; 7 positions agree with TRBD2. Germline V gene lookup returns CDR1 SGHAT and CDR2 FQNNGV. V shed 5 bases and J 4 bases; nucleotides not matched to a gene: 11. The CDR3 loop spans 15 amino acids. The CDR3 loop is CASSGGGAGLYEQYF. DNA of the CDR3: TGTGCCAGCAGCGGGGGGGGAGCGGGCTTGTACGAGCAGTACTTC.

In its sample, this clonotype was seen many times. This sequence joins TRBV4-3 and TRBJ2-3; 11 nucleotides align to TRBD1. Germline loops: CDR1 LGHNA, CDR2 YSLEER. CDR3 size: 16 residues. Germline trimming cut 5 bases from V and 3 bases from J; bases unmatched to any gene: 7. CDR3 DNA sequence: TGCGCCAGCAGCAAAGGACAGGGGGCAGAAACAGATACGCAGTATTTT. This gives the protein CASSKGQGAETDTQYF.

This clonotype was seen repeatedly, ten times or more. This chain joins TRBV4-3 and TRBJ2-2; 9 positions agree with TRBD2. V shed 1 base and J 7 bases; nucleotides not matched to a gene: 7. The CDR3 length is 16 residues. Germline CDR1 LGHNA, CDR2 YSLEER. CDR3 bases: TGCGCCAGCAGCCAAGGAGTAGCGGGAGTCGGCGGGGAGCTGTTTTTT. Residues: CASSQGVAGVGGELFF.

A word on this clonotype: One base away lies a much larger clone, so this may be a sequencing read error. This chain connects TRBV6-1 to TRBJ2-3; possible D gene TRBD1, 6 bases. Trimming left V 6 bases short and J 6 bases short, with 16 bases between. The CDR3 runs 14 residues. The germline V gene has CDR1 MNHNS and CDR2 SASEGT. The CDR3 DNA is TGTGCCAGCAGCGGGACAAGGGGACGGGATACGCAGTATTTT. Protein product: CASSGTRGRDTQYF.

On this clonotype: Germline and junction disagree at one end, which may indicate a read error. This chain links TRBV11-2 with TRBJ2-7; either TRBD1 or TRBD2 may supply D (5 bases each). This CDR3 is 15 amino acids long. Germline V CDR1 and CDR2: SGHAT, FQNNGV. CDR3 DNA sequence: TGTGCCAGCAGCTTGGCTGGGACCCCCGAAGGCGAGCAGTGCTTC. It yields the protein CASSLAGTPEGEQCF.

This clonotype was recorded a few times. CDR3: CASSLGGQVNEKLFF. CDR3 DNA sequence: TGCGCCAGCAGCTTGGGGGGGCAAGTCAATGAAAAACTGTTTTTT. The chain combines TRBV5-1 with TRBJ1-4; D is possibly TRBD1 (6 bases). The V gene's germline CDR1 is SGHRS and CDR2 YFSETQ. CDR3 length: 15 amino acids. Between the trimmed V and J ends, which lost 0 bases and 5 bases, there was a span of 11 bases.

This clonotype was seen more than once but under ten times. This chain links TRBV6-2 or TRBV6-3 with TRBJ2-3; D may match TRBD1 or TRBD2 (5 bases each). Germline lookup yields CDR1 MNHEY and CDR2 SVGEGT. The V end lost 3 bases, the J end lost 0 bases, and 10 bases lay between the germline ends. The CDR3 covers 15 residues. The CDR3 loop is CASSYGTVSTDTQYF. The DNA of the CDR3 is TGTGCCAGCAGTTATGGGACGGTTAGCACAGATACGCAGTATTTT.

By proportion, this clonotype is medium-sized. The CDR3 sequence: CASSLGTAEQFF. The CDR3 DNA reads TGTGCCAGCAGCTTAGGGACTGCTGAGCAGTTCTTC. The V call is TRBV7-9, the J call TRBJ2-1, with D possibly matching TRBD2 (5 bases). CDR1 SEHNR and CDR2 FQNEAQ come from the germline V gene (reference sequence). V was trimmed by 1 base and J by 9 bases, leaving 7 bases between them. This CDR3 is 12 amino acids long.

This clonotype has ten or more counts. The rearrangement joins TRBV11-3 to TRBJ1-3; no clear D gene. Deletions cut 5 bases from V and 0 bases from J, with 8 bases between. This CDR3 contains 14 residues. CDR1 and CDR2 (germline): SGHNT, YENEEA. The DNA of the CDR3 is TGTGCCAGCAGCGGAGGGCCCTCTGGAAACACCATATATTTT. This translates into CASSGGPSGNTIYF.

There are many counts of this clonotype. The chain employs TRBV20-1 and TRBJ2-1, with TRBD1 matching 9 bases. V was clipped by 2 bases and J by 4 bases; unmatched bases: 12. Germline V lookup: CDR1 DFQATT, CDR2 SNEGSKA (reference sequence). This CDR3 is 17 amino acids long. The CDR3 nucleotides are TGCAGTGCTAGACCCAACAGGGGGCAGGTGAGATACAATGAGCAGTTCTTC. Protein sequence: CSARPNRGQVRYNEQFF.

This clonotype was seen many times. CDR3 DNA sequence: TGCAGTGCCTCAATTTACAGGGGGCGGGGGGAAAAACTGTTTTTT. This encodes CSASIYRGRGEKLFF. The chain has TRBV20-1 and TRBJ1-4; 9 bases align to TRBD1. Trimming took 6 bases from V and 8 from J; bases not matched to a gene: 13. This CDR3 is built from 15 residues. Germline V gives CDR1 DFQATT, CDR2 SNEGSKA (reference sequence).

Turning to this clonotype: Since a much larger clone is just one base distant, this may be a read error. The chain combines TRBV4-3 with TRBJ1-4, with a weak D call TRBD1 (6 bases). Per germline, CDR1 LGHNA and CDR2 YSLEER. V gave up 2 bases and J gave up 7 bases, with 17 bases separating them. CDR3 length equals 16 residues. The CDR3 spells CASSQMTRGWVEKLFF. Here the CDR3 DNA reads TGCGCCAGCAGCCAAATGACGAGGGGGTGGGTTGAAAAACTGTTTTTT.

A few counts support this clonotype. One end of the junction varies from germline; a read error may be responsible. V gene TRBV12-3 or TRBV12-4 combines with J gene TRBJ1-5, with TRBD1 matching 7 bases. The CDR3 runs 12 residues. The CDR3 sequence is CAGSSRGQPQHF. The CDR3 DNA sequence: TGTGCCGGCAGTTCCAGGGGGCAGCCCCAGCATTTT.